The TCR beta chain under discussion was sequenced for a study of T cells after yellow fever vaccination (dated by TCRdb to the late 2010s). In the study overall: Libraries from fractions with low cell numbers were prepared with the SMART-Seq v4 Ultra Low Input RNA kit. Bulk TCR alpha and beta repertoires were sequenced longitudinally to track T-cell clones before and after primary and booster YFV17D yellow fever vaccination. Two healthy male donors, one aged 18 to 30 and one aged 30 to 40 years, made up the cohort. Bulk PBMC replicates and cell subsets were isolated from blood drawn at multiple timepoints before and after both primary and secondary immunization.

Taken with the paper, the label for treatment or condition translates to: live attenuated yellow fever vaccine strain. A standard Ficoll-Paque protocol was used to isolate PBMCs from peripheral blood. Dynabeads CD4 and CD8 positive selection kits were used to isolate the CD4 and CD8 T-cell fractions. TriZol was used to extract RNA from bulk PBMCs, from CD4 and CD8 fractions, and from dextramer-positive and dextramer-negative fractions. TCR cDNA was synthesized by 5'RACE template switching, through which a universal primer site and unique molecular identifiers were introduced. cDNA synthesis was primed from both the TCR alpha and TCR beta constant segments. Library amplification used two PCR steps, and the second PCR step added sample barcodes and sequencing adapters. Libraries were sequenced on Illumina HiSeq 2500 (2x100 bp) or NovaSeq (2x150 bp). The source study handled its data this way. Demultiplexing of reads and collapsing into UMI consensus sequences were performed with MIGEC, and V(D)J alignment was carried out with MiXCR. Using edgeR on replicate PBMC samples, clonotypes were called vaccine-responding if FDR was below 0.01 and the log2 fold change was above 5 up to day 15. Each bulk clonotype was labeled CD4 or CD8 based on which sequenced repertoire, CD4 or CD8, contained the clonotype at higher abundance. TCRdb's own reprocessing of the public reads used fastp at Q25 and MiXCR and kept productive beta chains. Rows are combined by CDR3 protein, so each entry shows the most common genes and DNA. The V and J calls and clone size come from TCRdb's table, not from the authors' own analysis. This sample holds 240,000 or so distinct CDR3 sequences; around 7% were observed only once. The top ten constitute 0.65% to 0.9% of the sample.

The study at large found these results: Computational filtering was needed because FACS-sorted repertoires could contain abundant contaminating clonotypes from the bulk population. A small share of clonotypes occurred in both CD4 and CD8 compartments, likely arising from convergent recombination. After the booster, most of the clones that had expanded following primary vaccination were detected again (around 97% of CD4 and more than 85% of CD8), which suggests that memory was broadly maintained. Because the study included only a couple of donors, the extent to which the findings can be generalized is limited. Compared with the primary T-cell response, the secondary T-cell response was weaker but faster, peaking on day 5 rather than day 15.

This clonotype showed up just a few times. There is no known antigen for this receptor. The record has no base qualities; no much larger clone is one base away. The sequence derives from a man younger than 40 who received the YFV17D yellow fever vaccine. The input for sequencing was CD4+ T cells sorted from PBMCs, taken 15 days after the yellow fever booster vaccination.

The bases read TGTGCCAGTAGTTGGACAGGGGGCTCTCTAACCCCGGGCTCCTACGAGCAGTACTTC. Translated, it reads CASSWTGGSLTPGSYEQYF. The sequence links TRBV19 to TRBJ2-7, and TRBD1 aligns with 11 junction nucleotides. The germline V gene (reference sequence) provides CDR1 LNHDA and CDR2 SQIVND. Including the terminal cysteine and phenylalanine, the CDR3 comprises 19 residues. Only the CDR3 DNA stays, 57 bases, in frame from base 1. Clipping removes 5 bases from V and 0 bases from J, with 15 as the unmatched junction base count.